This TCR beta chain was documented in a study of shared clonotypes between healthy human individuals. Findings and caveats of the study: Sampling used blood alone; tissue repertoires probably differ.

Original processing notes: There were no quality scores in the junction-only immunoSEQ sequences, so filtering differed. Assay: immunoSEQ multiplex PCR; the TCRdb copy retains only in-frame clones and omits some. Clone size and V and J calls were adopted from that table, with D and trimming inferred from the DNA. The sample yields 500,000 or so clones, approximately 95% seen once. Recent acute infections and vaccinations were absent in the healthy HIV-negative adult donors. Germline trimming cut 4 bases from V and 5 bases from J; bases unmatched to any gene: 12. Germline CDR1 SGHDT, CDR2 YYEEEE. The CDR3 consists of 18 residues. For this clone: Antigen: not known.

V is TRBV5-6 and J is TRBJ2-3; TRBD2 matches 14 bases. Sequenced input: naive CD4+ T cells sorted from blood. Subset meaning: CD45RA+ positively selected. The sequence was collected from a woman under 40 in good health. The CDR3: CASSTRLAGGPLRDTQYF. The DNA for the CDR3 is TGTGCCAGCAGCACCCGACTAGCGGGAGGGCCGTTGAGAGATACGCAGTATTTT.